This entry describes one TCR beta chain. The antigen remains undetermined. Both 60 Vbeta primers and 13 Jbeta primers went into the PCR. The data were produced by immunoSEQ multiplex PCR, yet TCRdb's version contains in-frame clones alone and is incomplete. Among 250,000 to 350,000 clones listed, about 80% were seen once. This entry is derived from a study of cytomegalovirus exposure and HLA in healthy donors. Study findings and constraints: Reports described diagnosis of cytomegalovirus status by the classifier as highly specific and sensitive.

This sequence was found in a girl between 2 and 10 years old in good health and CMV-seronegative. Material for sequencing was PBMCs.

The CDR3 nucleotides are TGTGCCAGCAGCTTCCAGGGACAGGGTATAGGACAGTTCTTC. This codes for CASSFQGQGIGQFF. The gene calls are TRBV7-9 and TRBJ2-1, with 9 bases identical to TRBD1. The germline V gene has CDR1 SEHNR and CDR2 FQNEAQ (reference sequence). Trimming removed 3 bases from V and 13 bases from J; junction bases left unmatched: 10. CDR3 length: 14 residues.